Listed below are T cell receptor beta chains from one sample, sequenced in a study of blood T cell repertoires in COVID-19. The table came from immunoSEQ multiplex PCR; TCRdb's copy has only in-frame clones and leaves some out. The sample lists hundreds of thousands of clones; over 85% were seen once. Source material: peripheral blood. Source of these receptors: a man between 18 and 29 years old with COVID-19, enrolled during active disease. CDR3s leave out the opening cysteine and the closing phenylalanine or tryptophan. The D gene is left open where the match is weak.

TRBJ2-7 TRBV7-3 TRBD1 ASSPQQGANEQY
TRBJ2-7 TRBV6-5 TRBD2 ASSYSVLAGPYEQY
TRBJ1-2 TRBV24-1 TRBD1 ATSDTGGAYGYT
TRBJ1-4 TRBV3-1/TRBV3-2 . ASSQGQPEDNEKLF
TRBJ2-7 TRBV11-1 TRBD1 ASSLLDRVPYEQY
TRBJ2-5 TRBV11-3 TRBD2 ASMRREGGQETQY
TRBJ1-2 TRBV5-1 . ASSLSADSYGYT
TRBJ2-3 TRBV21-1 . ASSRAGGTQY
TRBJ2-3 TRBV6-5 . ASSYGIDAGTQY
TRBJ2-7 TRBV3-1/TRBV3-2 TRBD1 ASSLYRTGPSYEQY
TRBJ2-3 TRBV7-6 TRBD2 ASSLERTSGIADTQY
TRBJ2-7 TRBV29-1 TRBD1 SVRGQGISYEQY